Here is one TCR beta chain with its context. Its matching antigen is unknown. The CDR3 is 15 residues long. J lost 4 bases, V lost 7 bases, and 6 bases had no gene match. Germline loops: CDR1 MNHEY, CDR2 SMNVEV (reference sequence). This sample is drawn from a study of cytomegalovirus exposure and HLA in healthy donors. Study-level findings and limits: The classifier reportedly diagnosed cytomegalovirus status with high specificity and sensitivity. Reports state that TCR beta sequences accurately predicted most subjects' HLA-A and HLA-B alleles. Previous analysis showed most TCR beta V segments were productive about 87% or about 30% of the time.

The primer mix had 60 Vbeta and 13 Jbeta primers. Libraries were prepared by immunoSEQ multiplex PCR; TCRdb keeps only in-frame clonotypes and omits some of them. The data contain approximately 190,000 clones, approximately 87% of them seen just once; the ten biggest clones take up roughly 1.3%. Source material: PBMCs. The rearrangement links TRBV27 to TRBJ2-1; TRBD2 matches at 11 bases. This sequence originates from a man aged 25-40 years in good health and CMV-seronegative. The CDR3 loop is CASTSGTSGYNEQFF. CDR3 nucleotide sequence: TGTGCCAGCACCTCCGGGACTAGCGGTTACAATGAGCAGTTCTTC.